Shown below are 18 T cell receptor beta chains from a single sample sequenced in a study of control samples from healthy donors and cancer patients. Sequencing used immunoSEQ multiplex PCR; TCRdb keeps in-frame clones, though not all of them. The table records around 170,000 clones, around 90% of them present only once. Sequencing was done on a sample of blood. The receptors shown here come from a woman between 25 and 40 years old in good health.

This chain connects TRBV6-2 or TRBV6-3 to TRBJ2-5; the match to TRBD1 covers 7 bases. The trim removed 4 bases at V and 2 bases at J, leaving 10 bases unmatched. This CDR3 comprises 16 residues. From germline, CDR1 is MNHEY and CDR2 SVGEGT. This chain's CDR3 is CASSSEGGSGQETQYF. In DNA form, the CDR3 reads TGTGCCAGCAGTTCCGAAGGGGGCTCTGGACAAGAGACCCAGTACTTC.

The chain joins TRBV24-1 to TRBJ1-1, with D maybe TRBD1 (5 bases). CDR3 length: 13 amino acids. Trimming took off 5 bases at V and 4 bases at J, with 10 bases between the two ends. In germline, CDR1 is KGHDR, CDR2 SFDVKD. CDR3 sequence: CATSVGVGTEAFF. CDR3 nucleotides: TGTGCCACCAGTGTAGGGGTTGGCACTGAAGCTTTCTTT.

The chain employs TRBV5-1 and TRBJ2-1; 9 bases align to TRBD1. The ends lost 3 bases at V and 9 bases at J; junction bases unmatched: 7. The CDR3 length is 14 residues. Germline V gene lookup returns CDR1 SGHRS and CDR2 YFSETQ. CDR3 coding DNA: TGCGCCAGCAGCTGGGGACAGGGCCCGAGTGAGCAGTTCTTC. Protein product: CASSWGQGPSEQFF.

The CDR3 DNA reads as TGCAGCGTTGAACGGGTCCCCCCTGGAAACACCATATATTTT. It yields the protein CSVERVPPGNTIYF. J is TRBJ1-3 and V is TRBV29-1; D is unclear. Trimming shortened V by 2 bases and J by 2 bases, and 10 bases separated the two germline ends. There are 14 residues in the CDR3. Germline V lookup: CDR1 SQVTM, CDR2 ANQGSEA.

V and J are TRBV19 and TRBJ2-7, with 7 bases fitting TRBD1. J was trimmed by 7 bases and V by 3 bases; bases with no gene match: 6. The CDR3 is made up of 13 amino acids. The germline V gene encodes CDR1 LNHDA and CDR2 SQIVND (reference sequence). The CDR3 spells CASSIWQGEEQYF. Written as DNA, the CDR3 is TGTGCCAGTAGTATTTGGCAGGGGGAAGAGCAGTACTTC.

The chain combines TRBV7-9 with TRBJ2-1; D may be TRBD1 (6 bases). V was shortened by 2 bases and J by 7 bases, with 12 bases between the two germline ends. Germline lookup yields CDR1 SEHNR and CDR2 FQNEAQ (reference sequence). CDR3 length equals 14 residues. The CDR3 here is CASSLRLQGNEQFF. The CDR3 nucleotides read TGTGCCAGCAGCTTAAGATTACAGGGAAATGAGCAGTTCTTC.

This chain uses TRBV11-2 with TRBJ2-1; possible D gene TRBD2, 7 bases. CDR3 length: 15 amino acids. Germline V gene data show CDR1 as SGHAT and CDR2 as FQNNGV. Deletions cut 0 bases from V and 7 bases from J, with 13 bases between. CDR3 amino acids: CASSLEWGGMNEQFF. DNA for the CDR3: TGTGCCAGCAGCTTAGAGTGGGGGGGCATGAATGAGCAGTTCTTC.

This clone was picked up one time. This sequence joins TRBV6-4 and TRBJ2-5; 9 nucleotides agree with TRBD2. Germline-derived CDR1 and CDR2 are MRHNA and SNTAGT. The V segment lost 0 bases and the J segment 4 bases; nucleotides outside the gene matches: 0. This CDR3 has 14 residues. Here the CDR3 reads CASSDSSGGETQYF. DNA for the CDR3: TGTGCCAGCAGTGACTCTAGCGGGGGAGAGACCCAGTACTTC.

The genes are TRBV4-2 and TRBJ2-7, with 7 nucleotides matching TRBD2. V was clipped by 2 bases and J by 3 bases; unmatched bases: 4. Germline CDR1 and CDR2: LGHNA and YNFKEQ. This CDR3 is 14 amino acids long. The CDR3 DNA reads TGTGCCAGCAGCCAATCTCGGGACTACTACGAGCAGTACTTC. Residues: CASSQSRDYYEQYF.

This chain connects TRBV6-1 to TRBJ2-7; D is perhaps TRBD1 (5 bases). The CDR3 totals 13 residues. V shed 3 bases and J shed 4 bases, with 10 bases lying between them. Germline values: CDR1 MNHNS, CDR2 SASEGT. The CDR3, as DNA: TGTGCCAGCAGTGAGCAAAGGGGTTACGAGCAGTACGTC. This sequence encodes CASSEQRGYEQYV.

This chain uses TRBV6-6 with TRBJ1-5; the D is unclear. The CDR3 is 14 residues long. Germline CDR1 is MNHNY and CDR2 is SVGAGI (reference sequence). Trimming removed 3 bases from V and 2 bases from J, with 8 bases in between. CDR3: CASSYGNGNQPQHF. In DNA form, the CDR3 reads TGTGCCAGCAGTTATGGGAATGGCAATCAGCCCCAGCATTTT.

Here the CDR3 reads CASSFVNQPQHF. The CDR3 DNA is TGTGCCAGCAGTTTTGTGAATCAGCCCCAGCATTTT. The chain carries TRBV27 and TRBJ1-5; no definite D call. The CDR3 extends over 12 amino acids. The germline V gene has CDR1 MNHEY and CDR2 SMNVEV (reference sequence). Trimming took off 3 bases at V and 4 bases at J, with 4 bases between the two ends.

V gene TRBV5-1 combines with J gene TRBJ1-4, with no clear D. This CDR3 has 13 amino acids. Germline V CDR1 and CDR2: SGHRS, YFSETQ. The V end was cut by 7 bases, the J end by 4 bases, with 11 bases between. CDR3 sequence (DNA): TGCGCCAGCGGAGATACACTTAATGAAAAACTGTTTTTT. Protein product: CASGDTLNEKLFF.

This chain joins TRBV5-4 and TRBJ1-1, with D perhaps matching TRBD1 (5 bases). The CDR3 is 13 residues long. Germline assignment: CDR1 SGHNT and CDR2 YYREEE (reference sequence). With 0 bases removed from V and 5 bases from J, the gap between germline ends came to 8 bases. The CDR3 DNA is TGTGCCAGCAGCTTGGGACAGAGAACTGAAGCTTTCTTT. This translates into CASSLGQRTEAFF.

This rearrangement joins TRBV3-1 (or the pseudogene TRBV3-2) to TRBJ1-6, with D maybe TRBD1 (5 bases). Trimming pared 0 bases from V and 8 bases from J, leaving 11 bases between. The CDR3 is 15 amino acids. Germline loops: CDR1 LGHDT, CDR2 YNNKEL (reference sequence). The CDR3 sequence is CASSQDVPRDSPLHF. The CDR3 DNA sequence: TGTGCCAGCAGCCAAGATGTTCCCAGGGATTCACCCCTCCACTTT.

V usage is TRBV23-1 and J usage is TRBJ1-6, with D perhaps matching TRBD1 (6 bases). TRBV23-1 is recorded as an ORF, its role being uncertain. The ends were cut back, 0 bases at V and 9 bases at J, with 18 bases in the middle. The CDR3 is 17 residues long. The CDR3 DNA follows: TGCGCCAGCAGTCAATCTGCGGGACACAACTTGAGTTCACCCCTCCACTTT. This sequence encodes CASSQSAGHNLSSPLHF.

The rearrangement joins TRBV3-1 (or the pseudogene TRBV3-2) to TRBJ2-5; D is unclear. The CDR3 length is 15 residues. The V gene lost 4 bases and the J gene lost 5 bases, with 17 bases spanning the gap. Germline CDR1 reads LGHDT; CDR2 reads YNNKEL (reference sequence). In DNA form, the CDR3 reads TGTGCCAGCAGCCCCTCCGGTGAAGGGTGGGAGACCCAGTACTTC. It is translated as CASSPSGEGWETQYF.

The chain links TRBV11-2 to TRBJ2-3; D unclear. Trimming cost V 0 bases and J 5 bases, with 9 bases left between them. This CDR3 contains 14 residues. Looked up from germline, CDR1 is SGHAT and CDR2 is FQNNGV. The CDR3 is CASSLDGRRDTQYF. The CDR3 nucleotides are TGTGCCAGCAGCTTAGATGGTAGAAGAGATACGCAGTATTTT.